This entry describes one T cell receptor (beta chain). Clones were read by immunoSEQ multiplex PCR, and TCRdb kept only the in-frame ones, dropping some. Of about 200,000 clones listed, around 79% are singletons. The data derive from a study of blood T cell repertoires in COVID-19. This CDR3 is 17 amino acids long. Between the trimmed V and J ends, which lost 0 bases and 2 bases, there was a span of 15 bases. CDR1 is SGHTS and CDR2 is YDEGEE in the germline V gene. The sequencing input was peripheral blood. V and J are TRBV5-8 and TRBJ2-1; D possibly corresponds to TRBD2 (6 bases). The sequence was obtained from a woman aged 40 to 50 with COVID-19, enrolled during active disease. The CDR3 coding sequence is TGTGCCAGCAGCTTGGAAGCTTCTAGCGACACCTACAATGAGCAGTTCTTC. Its translation is CASSLEASSDTYNEQFF.